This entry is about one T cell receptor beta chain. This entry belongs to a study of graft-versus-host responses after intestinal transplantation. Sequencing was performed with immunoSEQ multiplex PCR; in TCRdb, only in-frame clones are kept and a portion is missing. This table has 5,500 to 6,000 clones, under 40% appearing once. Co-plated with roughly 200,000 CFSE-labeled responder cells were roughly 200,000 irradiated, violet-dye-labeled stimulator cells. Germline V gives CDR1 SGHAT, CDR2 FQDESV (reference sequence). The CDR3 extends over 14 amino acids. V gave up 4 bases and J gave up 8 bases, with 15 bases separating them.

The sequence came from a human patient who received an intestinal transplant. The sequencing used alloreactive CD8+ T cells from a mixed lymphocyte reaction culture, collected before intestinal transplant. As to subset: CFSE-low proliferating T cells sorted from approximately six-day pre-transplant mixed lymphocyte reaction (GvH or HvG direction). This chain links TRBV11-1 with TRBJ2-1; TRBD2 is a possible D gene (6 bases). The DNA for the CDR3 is TGTGCCAGCAGCTCCCGCGGCGGGACGGATGAGCAGTTCTTC. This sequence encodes CASSSRGGTDEQFF.